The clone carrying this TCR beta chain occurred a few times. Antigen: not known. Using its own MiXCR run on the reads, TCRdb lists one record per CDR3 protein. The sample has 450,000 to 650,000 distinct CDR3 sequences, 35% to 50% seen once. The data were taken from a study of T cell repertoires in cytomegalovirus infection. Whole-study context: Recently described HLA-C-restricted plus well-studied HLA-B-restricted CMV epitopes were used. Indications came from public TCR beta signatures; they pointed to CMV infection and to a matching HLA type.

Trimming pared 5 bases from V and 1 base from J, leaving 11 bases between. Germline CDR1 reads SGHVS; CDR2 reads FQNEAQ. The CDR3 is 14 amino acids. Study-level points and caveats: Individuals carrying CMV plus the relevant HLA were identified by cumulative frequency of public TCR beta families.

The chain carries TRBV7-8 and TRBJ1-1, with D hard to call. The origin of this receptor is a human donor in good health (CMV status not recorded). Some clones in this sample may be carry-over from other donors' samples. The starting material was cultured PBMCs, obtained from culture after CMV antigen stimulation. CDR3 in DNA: TGTGCCAGCAGCCCCCGGAGTGCGAACACTGAAGCTTTCTTT. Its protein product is CASSPRSANTEAFF.